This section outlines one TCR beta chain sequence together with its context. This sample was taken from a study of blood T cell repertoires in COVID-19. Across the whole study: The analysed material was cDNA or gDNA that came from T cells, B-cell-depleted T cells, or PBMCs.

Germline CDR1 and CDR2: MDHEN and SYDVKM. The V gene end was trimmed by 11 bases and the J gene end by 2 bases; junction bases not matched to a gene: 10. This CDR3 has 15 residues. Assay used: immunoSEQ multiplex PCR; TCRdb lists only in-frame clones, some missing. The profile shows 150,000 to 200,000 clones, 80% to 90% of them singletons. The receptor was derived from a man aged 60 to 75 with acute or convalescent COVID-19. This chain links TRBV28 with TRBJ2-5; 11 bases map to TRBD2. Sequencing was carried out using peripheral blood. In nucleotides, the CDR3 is TGTGCCTCAACCCCGCGACTAGCGGGGCAAGAGACCCAGTACTTC. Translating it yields CASTPRLAGQETQYF.